One sample yielded the 24 T cell receptor beta chains listed below, sequenced in a study of vaccination effects on CD4 cells after COVID-19. Antigen-specific CD4+ T cells were expanded (with viral peptide pools) by the ViraFEST assay ahead of sequencing. With roughly 9 days of culture completed, CD4+ T cells were isolated. BNT162b2 vaccine or mRNA-1273 vaccine was given to participants in two doses. These receptors lack a known antigen. The protocol was immunoSEQ multiplex PCR, while the TCRdb copy is restricted to in-frame clones and leaves out a portion. The sample lists roughly 70,000 clones, about 80% occurring once. The input for sequencing was CD4+ T cells from PBMCs cultured with HCoV-OC43 spike peptides, taken after COVID-19 vaccination. Regarding subset: HCoV-OC43 spike overlapping peptide pool stimulation. The receptors come from a human donor who received a COVID-19 vaccine.

This clone was observed a single time. V gene TRBV6-5 combines with J gene TRBJ1-3; D remains unclear. Looked up from germline, CDR1 is MNHEY and CDR2 is SVGAGI. V dropped 0 bases and J dropped 0 bases, with 9 bases sitting between them. This CDR3 has 16 amino acids. The CDR3 DNA reads as TGTGCCAGCAGTTACTCGACGGGAACCTCTGGAAACACCATATATTTT. Protein product: CASSYSTGTSGNTIYF.

This chain uses TRBV4-3 with TRBJ2-1, with D tentatively TRBD1 or TRBD2 (5 bases each). Trimming stripped 1 base from V and 4 bases from J, with 11 bases between. In germline, CDR1 is LGHNA, CDR2 YSLEER. The CDR3 is made up of 15 amino acids. The CDR3 sequence is CASSQVGTDYNEQFF. The CDR3 nucleotides read TGCGCCAGCAGCCAAGTCGGGACGGATTACAATGAGCAGTTCTTC.

This clone was counted between two and nine times. The chain has TRBV5-1 and TRBJ1-1; D is unresolved. V was cut by 0 bases and J by 1 base, with 13 bases left in between. CDR1 is SGHRS and CDR2 is YFSETQ in the germline V gene. CDR3 length: 16 amino acids. CDR3 coding DNA: TGCGCCAGCAGCTTGGGTCGGGTGGGCCCGAACACTGAAGCTTTCTTT. As protein: CASSLGRVGPNTEAFF.

The CDR3 region is CASSPRGQIQETQYF. Written as DNA, the CDR3 is TGTGCCAGCAGCCCAAGGGGACAGATACAAGAGACCCAGTACTTC. The chain has TRBV7-3 and TRBJ2-5; 7 bases match TRBD1. This CDR3 has 15 residues. V was clipped by 5 bases and J by 2 bases; unmatched bases: 8. Germline lookup yields CDR1 SGHTA and CDR2 FQGTGA. Based on the CDR3 plus reference TRBV7-3 and TRBJ2-5, the full variable domain is GAGVSQTPSNKVTEKGKYVELRCDPISGHTALYWYRQSLGQGPEFLIYFQGTGAADDSGLPNDRFFAVRPEGSVSTLKIQRTERGDSAVYLCASSPRGQIQETQYFGPGTRLLVL.

The genes are TRBV3-1 (or the pseudogene TRBV3-2) and TRBJ2-5; tentatively, D is TRBD1 or TRBD2 (6 bases each). V was trimmed by 3 bases and J by 3 bases, leaving 17 bases between them. The CDR3 has 16 residues. The germline gives CDR1 LGHDT, CDR2 YNNKEL (reference sequence). Here the CDR3 DNA reads TGTGCCAGCAGCCAGAGGGTCGGGGGCTCGGAAGAGACCCAGTACTTC. Translating gives CASSQRVGGSEETQYF.

This chain joins TRBV6-5 and TRBJ1-1; no definite D call. Trimming left V 5 bases short and J 1 base short, with 8 bases between. Germline V gene data show CDR1 as MNHEY and CDR2 as SVGAGI. CDR3 size: 13 residues. The CDR3 nucleotides read TGTGCCAGCAGTACTACAGCGAACACTGAAGCTTTCTTT. The encoded protein is CASSTTANTEAFF.

CDR3 sequence: CASSVPGRGGDNEQFF. The DNA of the CDR3 is TGTGCCAGCAGTGTTCCGGGGCGGGGGGGCGATAATGAGCAGTTCTTC. The V call is TRBV6-2 or TRBV6-3, the J call TRBJ2-1, with TRBD2 matching 9 bases. V lost 5 bases and J lost 7; bases outside the gene matches: 12. This CDR3 is 16 amino acids long. CDR1 and CDR2 from the germline V gene are MNHEY and SVGEGT.

The J gene is TRBJ2-1, the V gene TRBV4-1; D is perhaps TRBD2 (6 bases). Trimming shortened V by 0 bases and J by 8 bases, and 20 bases separated the two germline ends. Germline CDR1 and CDR2: MGHRA and YSYEKL. CDR3 length equals 17 residues. CDR3 sequence (DNA): TGCGCCAGCAGCCAAGAACGGGGCGAACTCCGGAGGGATGAGCAGTTCTTC. It encodes CASSQERGELRRDEQFF.

The rearrangement uses TRBV9 and TRBJ2-2, with TRBD2 as a possible D gene (5 bases). Germline CDR1 SGDLS, CDR2 YYNGEE. The CDR3 runs 17 residues. V was cut by 2 bases and J by 2 bases, with 16 bases left in between. The CDR3 DNA reads TGTGCCAGCAGCGTCCGACAAGGACTCACCAACACCGGGGAGCTGTTTTTT. It codes for CASSVRQGLTNTGELFF.

The genes are TRBV6-2 or TRBV6-3 and TRBJ1-1; D uncertain. The CDR3 is 16 residues long. Germline CDR1 is MNHEY and CDR2 is SVGEGT. The V end lost 2 bases, the J end lost 0 bases, and 13 bases lay between the germline ends. DNA for the CDR3: TGTGCCAGCAGTTACGGGCAGGCTAGAATGAACACTGAAGCTTTCTTT. Translating it yields CASSYGQARMNTEAFF.

This chain joins TRBV24-1 and TRBJ2-3; D is tentatively TRBD1 or TRBD2 (5 bases each). This CDR3 has 15 amino acids. Germline V gives CDR1 KGHDR, CDR2 SFDVKD. The V gene lost 2 bases and the J gene lost 6 bases, with 14 bases spanning the gap. CDR3 in DNA: TGTGCCACCAGTGATTCCCAGGGACGCTCCGATACGCAGTATTTT. Residues: CATSDSQGRSDTQYF.

This chain connects TRBV9 to TRBJ2-3, with 11 bases identical to TRBD1. V shed 4 bases, J shed 1 base, and the junction held 5 bases outside the gene matches. This CDR3 spans 16 amino acids. Germline values: CDR1 SGDLS, CDR2 YYNGEE. The CDR3, as DNA: TGTGCCAGCAGCAATGGACAGGGGGCGGGCACAGATACGCAGTATTTT. It encodes CASSNGQGAGTDTQYF.

In this sample, this clone turned up a few times. CDR3 region: CASSPRGENTGELFF. The CDR3 coding sequence is TGTGCCAGCAGCCCAAGGGGGGAGAACACCGGGGAGCTGTTTTTT. This rearrangement joins TRBV7-8 to TRBJ2-2, with D perhaps assigned TRBD1 or TRBD2 (6 bases each). Trimming left V 5 bases short and J 1 base short, with 11 bases between. Germline-derived CDR1 and CDR2 are SGHVS and FQNEAQ. The CDR3 sequence is 15 residues long.

This clone occurred once. The V and J genes are TRBV6-1 and TRBJ2-3; 7 positions match TRBD2. CDR1 MNHNS and CDR2 SASEGT come from the germline V gene. The CDR3 sequence is 15 residues long. J was trimmed by 2 bases and V by 3 bases; bases with no gene match: 5. The CDR3 DNA reads as TGTGCCAGCAGTGACCCGGGACTACACACAGATACGCAGTATTTT. It translates to CASSDPGLHTDTQYF.

This clone was seen more than once but under ten times. The V call is TRBV7-2, the J call TRBJ1-1, with a possible D match to TRBD1 (5 bases). V lost 5 bases to trimming and J lost 0 bases, with 16 bases between them. The CDR3 length is 16 residues. CDR1 SGHTA and CDR2 FQGNSA come from the germline V gene. The CDR3 spells CASSTGGGKMNTEAFF. Here the CDR3 DNA reads TGTGCCAGCAGCACGGGGGGGGGAAAGATGAACACTGAAGCTTTCTTT.

This clone was picked up a small number of times. This chain uses TRBV10-2 with TRBJ2-1; no definite D call. Trimming removed 1 base from V and 8 bases from J, with 12 bases in between. CDR3 length: 14 amino acids. Germline loops: CDR1 WSHSY, CDR2 SAAADI. The chain's CDR3 is CASSELRLAHEQFF. The CDR3, as DNA: TGCGCCAGCAGTGAGTTGAGGCTGGCCCATGAGCAGTTCTTC.

The V gene is TRBV5-1, the J gene TRBJ2-5; 9 nucleotides align to TRBD1. CDR1 and CDR2 (germline): SGHRS, YFSETQ. V lost 6 bases, J lost 6 bases, and 6 bases stayed unmatched. The CDR3 runs 13 residues. The CDR3 loop reads CASTRDREKTQYF. CDR3 bases: TGCGCCAGCACCCGGGACAGGGAAAAGACCCAGTACTTC. Full variable domain (missing parts from reference TRBV5-1 and TRBJ2-5): KAGVTQTPRYLIKTRGQQVTLSCSPISGHRSVSWYQQTPGQGLQFLFEYFSETQRNKGNFPGRFSGRQFSNSRSEMNVSTLELGDSALYLCASTRDREKTQYFGPGTRLLVL.

The chain joins TRBV7-8 to TRBJ1-1; TRBD1 might be the D (5 bases). V lost 1 base to trimming and J lost 7 bases, with 13 bases between them. Germline V gene data show CDR1 as SGHVS and CDR2 as FQNEAQ. CDR3 size: 14 residues. The DNA for the CDR3 is TGTGCCAGCAGCTTAGTGGGACGGATAATTGAAGCTTTCTTT. It codes for CASSLVGRIIEAFF. Drawing the rest from reference TRBV7-8 and TRBJ1-1, the complete variable domain is GAGVSQSPRYKVAKRGQDVALRCDPISGHVSLFWYQQALGQGPEFLTYFQNEAQLDKSGLPSDRFFAERPEGSVSTLKIQRTQQEDSAVYLCASSLVGRIIEAFFGQGTRLTVV.

V gene TRBV2 combines with J gene TRBJ2-5, with D perhaps assigned TRBD1 or TRBD2 (6 bases each). From germline, CDR1 is SNHLY and CDR2 FYNNEI. V dropped 8 bases and J dropped 1 base, with 17 bases sitting between them. This CDR3 is 15 amino acids long. This CDR3 reads CASRTSPGAQETQYF. The CDR3 DNA sequence: TGTGCCAGCCGCACCTCCCCGGGGGCCCAAGAGACCCAGTACTTC. The variable domain in full, with the rest retrieved from reference TRBV2 and TRBJ2-5, is EPEVTQTPSHQVTQMGQEVILRCVPISNHLYFYWYRQILGQKVEFLVSFYNNEISEKSEIFDDQFSVERPDGSNFTLKIRSTKLEDSAMYFCASRTSPGAQETQYFGPGTRLLVL.

CDR3 loop: CASSEGQSIYEQYV. The CDR3 DNA is TGTGCCAGCTCAGAGGGACAGAGCATCTACGAGCAGTACGTC. The chain carries TRBV18 and TRBJ2-7, with TRBD1 matching over 7 bases. With 5 bases clipped from V and 3 bases from J, the junction kept 7 bases outside the gene matches. CDR3 length equals 14 residues. CDR1 KGHSH and CDR2 LQKENI come from the germline V gene.

The V and J genes are TRBV9 and TRBJ2-1; tentatively, D is TRBD1 (5 bases). Per germline, CDR1 SGDLS and CDR2 YYNGEE. V dropped 0 bases and J dropped 3 bases, with 13 bases sitting between them. The CDR3 length is 16 residues. The CDR3 region is CASSVVVEGDYNEQFF. The DNA of the CDR3 is TGTGCCAGCAGCGTAGTAGTGGAAGGGGACTACAATGAGCAGTTCTTC.

The rearrangement joins TRBV4-3 to TRBJ1-5, with unresolved D. The CDR3 extends over 13 amino acids. The V gene lost 0 bases and the J gene lost 6 bases, with 6 bases spanning the gap. The germline gives CDR1 LGHNA, CDR2 YSLEER. As DNA, the CDR3 is TGCGCCAGCAGCCAAGAAGAGGGTCAGCCCCAGCATTTT. Translation: CASSQEEGQPQHF.

The chain uses TRBV5-3 and TRBJ2-2, with 8 bases aligning to TRBD1. TRBV5-3 is an open reading frame, and its role is uncertain. J was trimmed by 1 base and V by 3 bases; bases with no gene match: 5. This CDR3 has 16 amino acids. The DNA of the CDR3 is TGTGCCAGAAGCTCGACAGGGGATAAGAACACCGGGGAGCTGTTTTTT. This gives the protein CARSSTGDKNTGELFF.

The rearrangement joins TRBV5-1 to TRBJ2-3, with 7 bases lining up with TRBD2. This CDR3 comprises 15 residues. V lost 0 bases to trimming and J lost 1 base; unmatched junction nucleotides: 2. Germline V gives CDR1 SGHRS, CDR2 YFSETQ. The DNA for the CDR3 is TGCGCCAGCAGCTTGGGGACTAGGGGCACAGATACGCAGTATTTT. Its translation: CASSLGTRGTDTQYF.